This T cell receptor beta chain derives from a study of blood T cell repertoires in COVID-19. Study as a whole: In each case, the material was cDNA or gDNA derived from T cells, B-cell-depleted T cells, or PBMCs.

As originally analysed: Amplification of reference gene primers was used by the study to estimate nucleated cell counts. Assay: immunoSEQ multiplex PCR; the TCRdb copy retains only in-frame clones and omits some. Clonal size and the V and J genes are those of that table, whereas D and trimming came from the DNA. The table has approximately 110,000 clones, around 84% seen once. The ends were cut back, 0 bases at V and 4 bases at J, with 6 bases in the middle. CDR3 length: 13 residues. In germline, CDR1 is SGHAT, CDR2 FQNNGV. The sample consisted of peripheral blood. J is TRBJ1-2 and V is TRBV11-2; D not resolved. The clonotype was recovered from a human donor in a cohort sampled during active COVID-19. The DNA for the CDR3 is TGTGCCAGCAGCTTAGATCGGGGCTATGGCTACACCTTC. Its protein is CASSLDRGYGYTF. Full variable domain (remainder filled in from reference TRBV11-2 and TRBJ1-2): EAGVAQSPRYKIIEKRQSVAFWCNPISGHATLYWYQQILGQGPKLLIQFQNNGVVDDSQLPKDRFSAERLKGVDSTLKIQPAKLEDSAVYLCASSLDRGYGYTFGSGTRLTVV.